This T cell receptor beta chain is from a study of T cell responses to AZD1222 COVID-19 vaccine. Turning to the study itself: Analyses pooled second doses at about 4 or about 12 weeks.

Study conclusions and caveats: Spike-spanning, vaccine-associated CD4 TCRs were dominant at 160-218 and 743-854. Repertoire collection took place solely once the T cell response had peaked. Among AZD1222 vaccinees, only six were seropositive at baseline.

There are 11 residues in the CDR3. CDR1 LNHDA and CDR2 SQIVND come from the germline V gene (reference sequence). V was trimmed by 4 bases and J by 11 bases, leaving 9 bases between them. The data were produced by immunoSEQ multiplex PCR, yet TCRdb's version contains in-frame clones alone and is incomplete. The data show 92,000 or so clones, about 90% seen once. Concerning this clone itself: Its antigen is unidentified.

Sequencing used peripheral blood, obtained on day 0 of AZD1222 vaccination. This TCR was sampled from an adult in good health. The chain joins TRBV19 to TRBJ1-5, with no clear D. As DNA, the CDR3 is TGTGCCAGTAGTACCAGTTTGACCCAGCATTTT. Translation gives CASSTSLTQHF.